This paragraph reports one TCR beta chain. The sample belongs to a study of blood T cell repertoires in COVID-19. Study-level background: Acute-phase and convalescent COVID-19 samples originated in the United States, Italy and Spain. Sources were T cells, B-cell-depleted T cells, or PBMCs; the material itself was cDNA or gDNA.

The CDR3 runs to 16 residues. The germline V and J ends were trimmed by 5 bases and 6 bases, with 23 bases remaining between them. Germline V CDR1 and CDR2: SGHVS, FQNEAQ. Libraries were prepared by immunoSEQ multiplex PCR; TCRdb keeps only in-frame clonotypes and omits some of them. This sample has more than 150,000 clones, with roughly 80% found just once. Participant age was roughly 18 to 90 years, and participants resided in roughly 25 US areas. Exposed participants came across a COVID-19 case within 2 weeks before study entry. This receptor was obtained from a man in his fifties or sixties who had been exposed to COVID-19. Sequenced material: PBMCs or T cells enriched from blood (not recorded which). The genes are TRBV7-8 and TRBJ2-7; a possible D gene is TRBD2 (6 bases). The CDR3 loop reads CASSLGESRDGREQYF. CDR3 in DNA: TGTGCCAGCAGCCTCGGGGAGTCGCGGGACGGGCGCGAGCAGTACTTC.